This T cell receptor beta chain was recorded in a study of post-analysis software for immune sequencing data. In the study overall: Relapsing-remitting, secondary progressive and progressive-relapsing forms made up the multiple sclerosis disease courses. Whole-study findings and limits: In patients, five or six TRBV segments were more frequent than in controls, with TRBV5-6, TRBV5-1 and TRBV20-1 among them. The study found significantly lower normalized Chao1 diversity in multiple sclerosis patients than in controls.

The length of the CDR3 is 13 residues. Germline V CDR1 and CDR2: DFQATT, SNEGSKA (reference sequence). V was clipped by 0 bases and J by 5 bases, with 10 bases between them. cDNA libraries of TCR beta carried unique molecular identifiers. The T cell input of roughly 0.85 to 11 million gave roughly 500,000 cDNA molecules. Via MiXCR, TCRdb re-called the PCR reads, giving one row per CDR3 protein. The sample holds some 800,000 distinct CDR3 sequences, 35% to 55% seen once. Details on this clonotype: Its specificity is not known.

The sequenced sample consisted of blood. The V call is TRBV20-1, the J call TRBJ1-2, with unresolved D. This receptor was identified in a girl aged 5-17 years with multiple sclerosis. CDR3 bases: TGCAGTGCTAGAGATTTACAGAGTTATGGCTACACCTTC. Translation: CSARDLQSYGYTF.